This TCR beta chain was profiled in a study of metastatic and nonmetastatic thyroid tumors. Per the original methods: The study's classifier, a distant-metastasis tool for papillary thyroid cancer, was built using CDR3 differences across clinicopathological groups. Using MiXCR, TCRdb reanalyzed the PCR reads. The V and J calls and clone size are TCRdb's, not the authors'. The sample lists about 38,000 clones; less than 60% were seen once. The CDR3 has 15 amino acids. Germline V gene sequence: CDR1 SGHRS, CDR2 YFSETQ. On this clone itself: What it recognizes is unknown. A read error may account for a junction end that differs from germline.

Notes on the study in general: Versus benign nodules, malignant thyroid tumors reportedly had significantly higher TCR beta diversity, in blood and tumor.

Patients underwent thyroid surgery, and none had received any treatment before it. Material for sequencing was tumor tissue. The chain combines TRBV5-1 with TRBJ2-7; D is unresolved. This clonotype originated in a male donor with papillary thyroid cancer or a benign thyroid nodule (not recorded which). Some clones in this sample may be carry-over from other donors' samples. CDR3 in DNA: TGTGCCAGCAGCTTTAAAGAAGTAGAAGGGCACGAGCAGTACTTC. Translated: CASSFKEVEGHEQYF.